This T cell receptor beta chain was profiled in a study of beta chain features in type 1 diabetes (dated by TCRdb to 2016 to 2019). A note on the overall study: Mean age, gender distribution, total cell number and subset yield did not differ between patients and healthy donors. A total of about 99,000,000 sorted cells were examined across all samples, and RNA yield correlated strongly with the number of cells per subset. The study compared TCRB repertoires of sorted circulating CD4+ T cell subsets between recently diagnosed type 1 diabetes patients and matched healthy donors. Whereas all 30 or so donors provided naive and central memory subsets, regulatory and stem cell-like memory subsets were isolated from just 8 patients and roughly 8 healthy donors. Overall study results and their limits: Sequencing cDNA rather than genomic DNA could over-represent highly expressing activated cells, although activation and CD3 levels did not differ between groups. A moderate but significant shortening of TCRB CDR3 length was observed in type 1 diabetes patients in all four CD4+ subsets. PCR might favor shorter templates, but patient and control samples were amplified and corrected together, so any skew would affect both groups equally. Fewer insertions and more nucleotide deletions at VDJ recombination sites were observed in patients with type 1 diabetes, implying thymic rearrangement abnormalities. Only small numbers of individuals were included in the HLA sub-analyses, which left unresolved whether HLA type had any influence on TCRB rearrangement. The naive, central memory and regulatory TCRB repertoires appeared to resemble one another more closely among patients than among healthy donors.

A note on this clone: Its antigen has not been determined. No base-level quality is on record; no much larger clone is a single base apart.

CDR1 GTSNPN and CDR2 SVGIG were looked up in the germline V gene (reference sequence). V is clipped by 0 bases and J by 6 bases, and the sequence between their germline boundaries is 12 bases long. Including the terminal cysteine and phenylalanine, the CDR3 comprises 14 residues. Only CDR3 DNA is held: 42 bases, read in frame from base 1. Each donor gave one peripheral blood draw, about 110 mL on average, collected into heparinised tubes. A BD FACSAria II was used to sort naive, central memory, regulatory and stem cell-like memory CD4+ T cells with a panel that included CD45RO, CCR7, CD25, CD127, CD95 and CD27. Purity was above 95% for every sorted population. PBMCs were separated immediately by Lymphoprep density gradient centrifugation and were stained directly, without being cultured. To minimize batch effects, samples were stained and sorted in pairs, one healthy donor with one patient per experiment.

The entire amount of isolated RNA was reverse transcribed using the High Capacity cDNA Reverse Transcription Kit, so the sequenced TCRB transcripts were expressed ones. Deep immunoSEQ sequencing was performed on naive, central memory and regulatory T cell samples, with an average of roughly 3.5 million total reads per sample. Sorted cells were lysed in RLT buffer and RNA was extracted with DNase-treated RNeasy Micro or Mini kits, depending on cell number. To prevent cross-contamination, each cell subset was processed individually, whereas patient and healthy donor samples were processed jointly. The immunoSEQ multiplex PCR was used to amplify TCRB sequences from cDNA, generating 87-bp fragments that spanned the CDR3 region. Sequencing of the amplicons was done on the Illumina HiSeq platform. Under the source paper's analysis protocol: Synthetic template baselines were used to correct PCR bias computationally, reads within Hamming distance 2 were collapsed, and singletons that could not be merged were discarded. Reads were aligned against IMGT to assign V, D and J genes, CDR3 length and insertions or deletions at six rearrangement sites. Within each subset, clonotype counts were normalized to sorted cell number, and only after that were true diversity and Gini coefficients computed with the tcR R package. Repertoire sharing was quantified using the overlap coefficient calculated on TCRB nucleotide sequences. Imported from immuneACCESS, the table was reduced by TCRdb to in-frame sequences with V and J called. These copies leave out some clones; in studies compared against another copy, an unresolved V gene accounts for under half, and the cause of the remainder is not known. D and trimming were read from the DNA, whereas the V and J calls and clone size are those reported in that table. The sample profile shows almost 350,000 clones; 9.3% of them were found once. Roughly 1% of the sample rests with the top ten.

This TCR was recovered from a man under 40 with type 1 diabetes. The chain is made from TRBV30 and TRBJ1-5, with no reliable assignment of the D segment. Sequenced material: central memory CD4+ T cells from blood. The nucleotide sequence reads TGTGCCTGGAGTGTAACGGGTCAAAGTCAGCCCCAGCATTTT. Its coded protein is CAWSVTGQSQPQHF. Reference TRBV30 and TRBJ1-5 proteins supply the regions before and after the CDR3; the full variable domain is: SQTIHQWPATLVQPVGSPLSLECTVEGTSNPNLYWYRQAAGRGLQLLFYSVGIGQISSEVPQNLSASRPQDRQFILSSKKLLLSDSGFYLCAWSVTGQSQPQHFGDGTRLSIL.